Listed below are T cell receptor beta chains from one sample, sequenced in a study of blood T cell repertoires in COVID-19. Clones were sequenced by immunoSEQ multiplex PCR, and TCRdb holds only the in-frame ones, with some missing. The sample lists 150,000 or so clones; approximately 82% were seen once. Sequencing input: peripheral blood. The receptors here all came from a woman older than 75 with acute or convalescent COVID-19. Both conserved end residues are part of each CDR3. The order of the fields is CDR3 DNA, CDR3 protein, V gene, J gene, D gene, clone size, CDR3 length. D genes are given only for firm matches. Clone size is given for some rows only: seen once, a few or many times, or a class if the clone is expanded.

DNA: TGTGCCAGCAGCCAAGATCCGGCAGGGGGACGTGGTGGCTACACCTTC
CDR3: CASSQDPAGGRGGYTF
V: TRBV3-1/TRBV3-2
J: TRBJ1-2
D: TRBD1
size: NA
length: 16

DNA: TGTGCCAGCAGCTTTCGGGAATTCAATTCACCCCTCCACTTT
CDR3: CASSFREFNSPLHF
V: TRBV11-2
J: TRBJ1-6
D: NA
size: few
length: 14

DNA: TGTGCCAGCAGCCAAGCAGCGGGAGGGGGCACAGATACGCAGTATTTT
CDR3: CASSQAAGGGTDTQYF
V: TRBV3-1/TRBV3-2
J: TRBJ2-3
D: TRBD2
size: NA
length: 16

DNA: TGTGCCAGCAGCCAAGATTGGGAGACAGGGGGTGGCTATGGCCACACCTTC
CDR3: CASSQDWETGGGYGHTF
V: TRBV3-1/TRBV3-2
J: TRBJ1-2
D: TRBD1
size: NA
length: 17

DNA: TGTGCCAGTAGTATGGGTAGGCTAGCGGGAGCGCCCACCATAGATACGCAGTATTTT
CDR3: CASSMGRLAGAPTIDTQYF
V: TRBV19
J: TRBJ2-3
D: TRBD2
size: NA
length: 19

DNA: TGTGCCAGCAGCCGAGAGACAGGAATGAACACTGAAGCTTTCTTT
CDR3: CASSRETGMNTEAFF
V: TRBV3-1/TRBV3-2
J: TRBJ1-1
D: NA
size: NA
length: 15

DNA: TGTGCCACCAGCAGAGTGGTAATAGCGGGAAAAGAGACCCAGTACTTC
CDR3: CATSRVVIAGKETQYF
V: TRBV15
J: TRBJ2-5
D: TRBD2
size: NA
length: 16

DNA: TGCGCCAGCAGCTTGGAGCCAGGGGGTTCCTACGAGCAGTACTTC
CDR3: CASSLEPGGSYEQYF
V: TRBV5-1
J: TRBJ2-7
D: TRBD1
size: NA
length: 15

DNA: TGTGCCATCAAACCCGCGACTAGCGGGTACGAGCAGTACTTC
CDR3: CAIKPATSGYEQYF
V: TRBV10-3
J: TRBJ2-7
D: TRBD2
size: NA
length: 14

DNA: TGTGCTAGTGGTTTGGCCACGGGGACAGGGAACCTGGGCGAGCAGTACTTC
CDR3: CASGLATGTGNLGEQYF
V: TRBV12-5
J: TRBJ2-7
D: TRBD1
size: NA
length: 17

DNA: TGTGCCAGCAGCCAACGCGGGACTGAGCCCCTCGAGCAGTACTTC
CDR3: CASSQRGTEPLEQYF
V: TRBV3-1/TRBV3-2
J: TRBJ2-7
D: NA
size: NA
length: 15

DNA: TGTGCCAGCAGCTTAGGTGGGGGGGCCCGCACGGGTGGCTACACCTTC
CDR3: CASSLGGGARTGGYTF
V: TRBV7-2
J: TRBJ1-2
D: NA
size: NA
length: 16

DNA: TGCGCCAGCAGTGAGGCGGGAGGCTCTGGAAACACCATATATTTT
CDR3: CASSEAGGSGNTIYF
V: TRBV10-2
J: TRBJ1-3
D: NA
size: NA
length: 15

DNA: TGTGCCAGCAGCCGCAATACCGGGACAGGGTTGCCCGAGCAGTACTTC
CDR3: CASSRNTGTGLPEQYF
V: TRBV3-1/TRBV3-2
J: TRBJ2-7
D: TRBD1
size: NA
length: 16

DNA: TGTGCCATCAGTGAAGACAGCTCCTACAATGAGCAGTTCTTC
CDR3: CAISEDSSYNEQFF
V: TRBV10-3
J: TRBJ2-1
D: NA
size: NA
length: 14

DNA: TGTGCCAGCAGCCAAGTTTTAGGACTAGACCCAGATACGCAGTATTTT
CDR3: CASSQVLGLDPDTQYF
V: TRBV3-1/TRBV3-2
J: TRBJ2-3
D: TRBD2
size: NA
length: 16

DNA: TGTGCCAGCAGCCCTGCAGGGGGTCGAACTGAAGCTTTCTTT
CDR3: CASSPAGGRTEAFF
V: TRBV7-8
J: TRBJ1-1
D: TRBD1
size: once
length: 14

DNA: TGCAGTGCTAGTCAGGGCCAGCGGGCCCTCTCCTACGAGCAGTACTTC
CDR3: CSASQGQRALSYEQYF
V: TRBV20-1
J: TRBJ2-7
D: NA
size: once
length: 16

DNA: TGTGCCAGCTTCGCCGGACTAGCAGGGAATGAGCAGTTCTTC
CDR3: CASFAGLAGNEQFF
V: TRBV18
J: TRBJ2-1
D: TRBD2
size: NA
length: 14

DNA: TGTGCCAGCAGTGAAGGGGGTTTGAGCTACACCTTC
CDR3: CASSEGGLSYTF
V: TRBV9
J: TRBJ1-2
D: NA
size: NA
length: 12

DNA: TGTGCCAGCAGTTTAGAGGTCCCGTACGAGCAGTACTTC
CDR3: CASSLEVPYEQYF
V: TRBV28
J: TRBJ2-7
D: NA
size: NA
length: 13

DNA: TGTGCCAGCAGTGAACGGACTGGGGGACAGTTGATTAGCAATCAGCCCCAGCATTTT
CDR3: CASSERTGGQLISNQPQHF
V: TRBV6-1
J: TRBJ1-5
D: TRBD1
size: NA
length: 19

DNA: TGTGCCAGCAGCTTGCGGGGGCAGAGGAACACTGAAGCTTTCTTT
CDR3: CASSLRGQRNTEAFF
V: TRBV7-9
J: TRBJ1-1
D: NA
size: NA
length: 15

DNA: TGTGCCTGGGGGACAGGGAATGGCTACACCTTC
CDR3: CAWGTGNGYTF
V: TRBV30
J: TRBJ1-2
D: TRBD1
size: NA
length: 11

DNA: TGTGCCAGTAGTATAGGTCAAGCGGGAGGTCGATACGAGCAGTACTTC
CDR3: CASSIGQAGGRYEQYF
V: TRBV19
J: TRBJ2-7
D: TRBD2
size: once
length: 16

DNA: TGTGCCAGTAGTATAGCAGGGAGGTTCAGGAATGGCTACACCTTC
CDR3: CASSIAGRFRNGYTF
V: TRBV19
J: TRBJ1-2
D: NA
size: NA
length: 15

DNA: TGTGCCAGCAGCCAAGGCGGACTAGCGGAGGCCTACGAGCAGTACTTC
CDR3: CASSQGGLAEAYEQYF
V: TRBV4-2
J: TRBJ2-7
D: TRBD2
size: NA
length: 16

DNA: TGTGCCAGCAGCCCTTGGACAGGGAGTTACTATGGCTACACCTTC
CDR3: CASSPWTGSYYGYTF
V: TRBV5-5
J: TRBJ1-2
D: TRBD1
size: NA
length: 15

DNA: TGTGCCAGTAGTATCGGACAGGGGCTAGGGCCCCAGCATTTT
CDR3: CASSIGQGLGPQHF
V: TRBV19
J: TRBJ1-5
D: TRBD1
size: once
length: 14

DNA: TGTGCCAGCAGCGTCGGGGGGCTACATGAAGCTTTCTTT
CDR3: CASSVGGLHEAFF
V: TRBV9
J: TRBJ1-1
D: NA
size: NA
length: 13

DNA: TGTGCCAGCAGTGAAGCGCTTTGGCAGTCCACCGGGGAGCTGTTTTTT
CDR3: CASSEALWQSTGELFF
V: TRBV2
J: TRBJ2-2
D: NA
size: NA
length: 16

DNA: TGCGCCAGCAGCCAAGATCGGGGAAGCCCCTACGAGCAGTACTTC
CDR3: CASSQDRGSPYEQYF
V: TRBV4-3
J: TRBJ2-7
D: NA
size: once
length: 15

DNA: TGCGCCAGCAGTCCGGGACTAGCGGGAGAGGGAACTTACAATGAGCAGTTCTTC
CDR3: CASSPGLAGEGTYNEQFF
V: TRBV10-1
J: TRBJ2-1
D: TRBD2
size: few
length: 18

DNA: TGTGCCAGCAGCGTAGCTACAGCAGATACGCAGTATTTT
CDR3: CASSVATADTQYF
V: TRBV9
J: TRBJ2-3
D: NA
size: NA
length: 13

DNA: TGTGCCAGCAGCTTCTGGGACAGTAATTCACCCCTCCACTTT
CDR3: CASSFWDSNSPLHF
V: TRBV5-5
J: TRBJ1-6
D: TRBD1
size: NA
length: 14

DNA: TGTGCCAGCAGCCAAGATCGGACTGGACGAGGAGGGGAGCAGTACTTC
CDR3: CASSQDRTGRGGEQYF
V: TRBV3-1/TRBV3-2
J: TRBJ2-7
D: NA
size: NA
length: 16

DNA: TGTGCCAGCAGCAAGCAAAGGGACATCAACGGGGTCCTGAACACTGAAGCTTTCTTT
CDR3: CASSKQRDINGVLNTEAFF
V: TRBV21-1
J: TRBJ1-1
D: NA
size: NA
length: 19

DNA: TGTGCCAGCAGTTTCCGGGGGGCGAATGAAGCTTTCTTT
CDR3: CASSFRGANEAFF
V: TRBV12-3/TRBV12-4
J: TRBJ1-1
D: NA
size: NA
length: 13

DNA: TGTGCCAGCAGTGAGATCTCGGACAGGGAAGAGACCCAGTACTTC
CDR3: CASSEISDREETQYF
V: TRBV25-1
J: TRBJ2-5
D: TRBD1
size: NA
length: 15

DNA: TGTGCCAGCAGCCAAGAAGTGTTCCGGGGCGAGCGGGGACATGAAAAACTGTTTTTT
CDR3: CASSQEVFRGERGHEKLFF
V: TRBV4-2
J: TRBJ1-4
D: NA
size: NA
length: 19

DNA: TGTGCCAGCAGCCGCTCAGGGGTCGGCTACACCTTC
CDR3: CASSRSGVGYTF
V: TRBV3-1/TRBV3-2
J: TRBJ1-2
D: NA
size: NA
length: 12

DNA: TGTGCCAGCAGCGCGTTTCAGGGGGGCAATGAGCAGTTCTTC
CDR3: CASSAFQGGNEQFF
V: TRBV2
J: TRBJ2-1
D: NA
size: NA
length: 14

DNA: TGTGCCAGCAGCCCGACAGGGTACGGAAACACCATATATTTT
CDR3: CASSPTGYGNTIYF
V: TRBV5-8
J: TRBJ1-3
D: TRBD1
size: NA
length: 14

DNA: TGTGCCAGCAAGAGGAACACTGAAGCTTTCTTT
CDR3: CASKRNTEAFF
V: TRBV2
J: TRBJ1-1
D: NA
size: NA
length: 11

DNA: TGCGCCAGCAGCCATGGGGGGAACAGCAATCAGCCCCAGCATTTT
CDR3: CASSHGGNSNQPQHF
V: TRBV4-1
J: TRBJ1-5
D: NA
size: NA
length: 15

DNA: TGCGCCAGCAGCCTAAACCCGGGACTAGCGGGAGGGCTGAGGAATGAGCAGTTCTTC
CDR3: CASSLNPGLAGGLRNEQFF
V: TRBV5-1
J: TRBJ2-1
D: TRBD2
size: NA
length: 19